This TCR beta chain was profiled in a study of T cells after posttransplantation cyclophosphamide. Study-level findings and limits: Blood and skin or GI T cell repertoires showed limited TRB overlap. Donor-recipient repertoire similarity was low at 1-2 months, rising over year one. Recipient CMV seropositivity and CMV reactivation strongly tracked TRB clonality.

Cyclophosphamide on days +3 and +4 followed busulfan-fludarabine conditioning and a marrow graft. Profiling relied on immunoSEQ multiplex PCR, and the TCRdb table lists in-frame clones only, not all of them. The sample has several thousand clones, around 75% seen once. The junction had 8 bases not matched to a gene; V was cut back by 6 bases and J by 4 bases. CDR3 length equals 14 residues. Germline V CDR1 and CDR2: SNHLY, FYNNEI. Remarks on this clone: Antigen: not known.

The chain recombines TRBV2 with TRBJ1-1; 7 bases fit TRBD1. The source material was PBMCs, sampled 1,400 to 1,500 days after allogeneic stem cell transplant with posttransplant cyclophosphamide. This clonotype was sampled from a male patient aged 30 to 40 who received an allogeneic stem cell transplant from a related donor, was CMV-positive, and had acute GVHD only. Some T cells may trace back to the graft donor. The CDR3 nucleotides are TGTGCCAGCAGGGTCACAGGGGAAGGCACTGAAGCTTTCTTT. Amino acids: CASRVTGEGTEAFF.